Following are 28 T cell receptor beta chains from one sample sequenced in a study of T cell repertoires in cytomegalovirus infection. MiXCR, applied by TCRdb to the reads, yields one record per CDR3 protein. The data contain approximately 50,000 distinct CDR3 sequences, more than 15% of them singletons. These TCRs' antigens remain unknown. The material was CD8+ T cells from cultured PBMCs, obtained from culture after CMV antigen stimulation. Source of these receptors: a human donor in good health (CMV status not recorded). Some clones in this sample may be carry-over from other donors' samples.

This clonotype has just a few counts. The chain employs TRBV28 and TRBJ1-5; TRBD1 agrees at 7 bases. Germline CDR1 and CDR2: MDHEN and SYDVKM. The CDR3 runs 15 residues. Losses at the gene ends were 4 bases for V and 5 bases for J; bases not matched to a gene: 8. In nucleotides, the CDR3 is TGTGCCAGCAGTTATGGGGGCAGGGGGGATCAGCCCCAGCATTTT. Its translation is CASSYGGRGDQPQHF. The full variable domain, with the rest looked up from reference TRBV28 and TRBJ1-5, is DVKVTQSSRYLVKRTGEKVFLECVQDMDHENMFWYRQDPGLGLRLIYFSYDVKMKEKGDIPEGYSVSREKKERFSLILESASTNQTSMYLCASSYGGRGDQPQHFGDGTRLSIL.

This clonotype turned up a few times. The J gene is TRBJ1-1, the V gene TRBV6-5, with D maybe TRBD1 (5 bases). V was pared by 7 bases and J by 1 base, with 10 bases between. This CDR3 contains 13 residues. Germline V lookup: CDR1 MNHEY, CDR2 SVGAGI. CDR3 bases: TGTGCCAGCATCCCCGGGGGGAACACTGAAGCTTTCTTT. This translates into CASIPGGNTEAFF.

The chain has TRBV20-1 and TRBJ2-7; 11 bases align to TRBD2. Germline V gene sequence: CDR1 DFQATT, CDR2 SNEGSKA (reference sequence). The ends lost 5 bases at V and 4 bases at J; junction bases unmatched: 10. The CDR3 totals 15 residues. CDR3 sequence (DNA): TGCAGTGCTGTGCTGACTAGCGGGGCCCGGTACGAGCAGTACTTC. Its protein product is CSAVLTSGARYEQYF.

The V call is TRBV4-3, the J call TRBJ2-5; 8 bases agree with TRBD2. This CDR3 comprises 12 residues. Per germline, CDR1 LGHNA and CDR2 YSLEER. V gave up 0 bases and J gave up 10 bases; unmatched junction bases: 1. The CDR3 DNA reads TGCGCCAGCAGCCAAGACGGGGGGGACCAGTACTTC. This codes for CASSQDGGDQYF.

The rearrangement links TRBV12-3 or TRBV12-4 to TRBJ1-2; no firm D call. Deletions cut 5 bases from V and 3 bases from J, with 19 bases between. The CDR3 consists of 16 residues. The DNA of the CDR3 is TGTGCCAGCAGTCCGTCGCGGGCTGGGAGAGACTATGGCTACACCTTC. It yields the protein CASSPSRAGRDYGYTF.

This clonotype has just a few counts. This chain links TRBV7-2 with TRBJ2-7; D ambiguous. The CDR3 is made up of 13 amino acids. Trimming took 5 bases from V and 1 from J, leaving 9 bases between them. Germline V gene sequence: CDR1 SGHTA, CDR2 FQGNSA. Here the CDR3 reads CASSITGSYEQYF. As DNA, the CDR3 is TGTGCCAGCAGCATAACCGGGTCCTACGAGCAGTACTTC.

The rearrangement uses TRBV7-2 and TRBJ2-5; tentatively, D is TRBD1 (6 bases). CDR3 size: 16 residues. Between the trimmed V and J ends, which lost 5 bases and 2 bases, there was a span of 18 bases. Per the germline V gene, CDR1 is SGHTA and CDR2 is FQGNSA. For the CDR3, the DNA is TGTGCCAGCAGCATTACCTCCCGGGACAAGCAAGAGACCCAGTACTTC. It codes for CASSITSRDKQETQYF.

This clonotype was picked up a small number of times. The rearrangement joins TRBV7-2 to TRBJ2-1, with 7 bases lining up with TRBD1. J gave up 10 bases and V 5 bases, and 14 bases lay outside the gene matches. The CDR3 contains 15 residues. CDR1 SGHTA and CDR2 FQGNSA come from the germline V gene. CDR3 DNA: TGTGCCAGCAGCATTACCGGGACAGTACAATGGGAGCAGTTCTTC. Protein product: CASSITGTVQWEQFF.

V is TRBV12-5 and J is TRBJ2-7, with D possibly being TRBD1 or TRBD2 (5 bases each). This CDR3 contains 11 residues. Per the germline V gene, CDR1 is LGHNT and CDR2 is FRNRAP. V was trimmed by 6 bases and J by 12 bases, leaving 15 bases between them. CDR3 region: CASGGDARRYF. For the CDR3, the DNA is TGTGCTAGTGGGGGGGACGCCAGGCGGTACTTC.

The J gene is TRBJ1-1, the V gene TRBV10-3; weak D call: TRBD1 (5 bases). V was clipped by 4 bases and J by 1 base, with 10 bases between them. Germline V gene sequence: CDR1 ENHRY, CDR2 SYGVKD. CDR3 size: 14 residues. CDR3: CAISVDSSNTEAFF. The CDR3 nucleotides are TGTGCCATCAGTGTCGACAGCTCGAACACTGAAGCTTTCTTT.

This sequence joins TRBV7-2 and TRBJ2-7; TRBD1 is a possible D gene (6 bases). Germline CDR1 reads SGHTA; CDR2 reads FQGNSA. CDR3 length: 13 residues. Trimming took 7 bases from V and 1 from J, leaving 11 bases between them. The CDR3 spells CASTSRGSYEQYF. CDR3 bases: TGTGCCAGCACCTCGAGGGGGTCCTACGAGCAGTACTTC.

The sample holds a few counts of this clonotype. V usage is TRBV7-9 and J usage is TRBJ2-1; D remains unclear. The CDR3 consists of 15 residues. CDR1 is SEHNR and CDR2 is FQNEAQ in the germline V gene (reference sequence). The V gene lost 3 bases and the J gene lost 6 bases, with 15 bases spanning the gap. CDR3 sequence reads: CASSFPGLPGNEQFF. The CDR3 coding sequence is TGTGCCAGCAGCTTCCCTGGGCTCCCCGGCAATGAGCAGTTCTTC.

Only a few counts were recorded for this clonotype. The chain uses TRBV6-2 or TRBV6-3 and TRBJ1-1, with unresolved D. The CDR3 extends over 13 amino acids. Germline V gene lookup returns CDR1 MNHEY and CDR2 SVGEGT. Deletions cut 0 bases from V and 2 bases from J, with 4 bases between. CDR3: CASSYSDNTEAFF. CDR3 bases: TGTGCCAGCAGTTACTCCGATAACACTGAAGCTTTCTTT.

The chain links TRBV7-9 to TRBJ1-5; weak D call: TRBD1 (6 bases). The length of the CDR3 is 14 residues. In germline, CDR1 is SEHNR, CDR2 FQNEAQ (reference sequence). Trimming cost V 3 bases and J 3 bases, with 9 bases left between them. CDR3 region: CASSFTGNNQPQHF. The DNA for the CDR3 is TGTGCCAGCAGCTTTACAGGGAACAATCAGCCCCAGCATTTT.

This clonotype was observed a handful of times. This chain connects TRBV24-1 to TRBJ2-2, with D tentatively TRBD1 (5 bases). The CDR3 contains 15 residues. In germline, CDR1 is KGHDR, CDR2 SFDVKD. The V end lost 3 bases, the J end lost 1 base, and 8 bases lay between the germline ends. The CDR3 reads CATSDLDRNTGELFF. CDR3 DNA sequence: TGTGCCACCAGTGATCTAGACAGGAACACCGGGGAGCTGTTTTTT.

The chain links TRBV19 to TRBJ2-1, with TRBD2 matching 11 bases. The germline V gene encodes CDR1 LNHDA and CDR2 SQIVND (reference sequence). The CDR3 loop spans 16 amino acids. The ends lost 5 bases at V and 3 bases at J; junction bases unmatched: 6. CDR3 sequence (DNA): TGTGCCAGTAGTGATTTACTAGCGGGAGACTACAATGAGCAGTTCTTC. Translating gives CASSDLLAGDYNEQFF. Drawing the rest from reference TRBV19 and TRBJ2-1, the complete variable domain is DGGITQSPKYLFRKEGQNVTLSCEQNLNHDAMYWYRQDPGQGLRLIYYSQIVNDFQKGDIAEGYSVSREKKESFPLTVTSAQKNPTAFYLCASSDLLAGDYNEQFFGPGTRLTVL.

The rearrangement uses TRBV7-2 and TRBJ2-3; 8 bases agree with TRBD1. Trimming at V came to 5 bases and at J to 1 base, leaving 14 bases not matched to a gene. The length of the CDR3 is 18 residues. CDR1 and CDR2 from the germline V gene are SGHTA and FQGNSA. Here the CDR3 DNA reads TGTGCCAGCAGCGGGAAAGGGGCAGGGGGCGCGGGCACAGATACGCAGTATTTT. Its protein product is CASSGKGAGGAGTDTQYF.

This clonotype showed up just a few times. V is TRBV7-6 and J is TRBJ2-1; a possible D gene is TRBD1 (7 bases). Germline V gives CDR1 SGHVS, CDR2 FNYEAQ. This CDR3 has 13 residues. Trimming stripped 2 bases from V and 6 bases from J, with 8 bases between. CDR3 in DNA: TGTGCCAGCAGCTTACAGGGGGGCAATGAGCAGTTCTTC. Encoded protein: CASSLQGGNEQFF.

The table lists this clonotype with many counts. This chain links TRBV9 with TRBJ2-7; D is possibly TRBD1 or TRBD2 (6 bases each). V shed 3 bases and J shed 0 bases, with 13 bases lying between them. CDR3 length: 15 residues. Germline CDR1 reads SGDLS; CDR2 reads YYNGEE. CDR3 sequence: CASSEGGLSSYEQYF. The CDR3 region has the DNA TGTGCCAGCAGCGAGGGGGGCCTAAGCTCCTACGAGCAGTACTTC. Based on the CDR3 plus reference TRBV9 and TRBJ2-7, the full variable domain is DSGVTQTPKHLITATGQRVTLRCSPRSGDLSVYWYQQSLDQGLQFLIQYYNGEERAKGNILERFSAQQFPDLHSELNLSSLELGDSALYFCASSEGGLSSYEQYFGPGTRLTVT.

This clonotype was counted at least ten times. The J gene is TRBJ2-1, the V gene TRBV6-5; no clear D gene. The V gene lost 3 bases and the J gene lost 7 bases, with 13 bases spanning the gap. The germline gives CDR1 MNHEY, CDR2 SVGAGI. The CDR3 covers 14 residues. The CDR3 coding sequence is TGTGCCAGCAGTTATTTACAGAGCCCGAATGAGCAGTTCTTC. It encodes CASSYLQSPNEQFF.

This clonotype was seen once. V usage is TRBV6-5 and J usage is TRBJ2-7, with D tentatively TRBD1 or TRBD2 (5 bases each). Trimming took 4 bases from V and 1 from J, leaving 11 bases between them. The germline gives CDR1 MNHEY, CDR2 SVGAGI. The CDR3 totals 14 residues. The CDR3, as DNA: TGTGCCAGCAGTTGGGGGACGTTTTCCTACGAGCAGTACTTC. This translates into CASSWGTFSYEQYF.

V and J are TRBV7-8 and TRBJ2-6, with D unresolved. Trimming cost V 5 bases and J 4 bases, with 9 bases left between them. Germline V CDR1 and CDR2: SGHVS, FQNEAQ. The CDR3 loop spans 14 amino acids. The CDR3 spells CASSPPAGANVLTF. CDR3 DNA: TGTGCCAGCAGCCCACCCGCGGGGGCCAACGTCCTGACTTTC.

The sample holds a few counts of this clonotype. The chain uses TRBV25-1 and TRBJ2-2; the match to TRBD2 covers 7 bases. This CDR3 has 13 amino acids. The germline CDR1 and CDR2 sequences are MGHDK and SYGVNS. V was clipped by 6 bases and J by 6 bases; unmatched bases: 4. CDR3 protein: CASRAGASGELFF. In DNA, the CDR3 is TGTGCCAGCAGGGCGGGAGCATCCGGGGAGCTGTTTTTT. Variable domain in full (rest from reference TRBV25-1 and TRBJ2-2): EADIYQTPRYLVIGTGKKITLECSQTMGHDKMYWYQQDPGMELHLIHYSYGVNSTEKGDLSSESTVSRIRTEHFPLTLESARPSHTSQYLCASRAGASGELFFGEGSRLTVL.

This clonotype was found many times. This sequence joins TRBV7-9 and TRBJ1-1; TRBD1 might be the D (5 bases). Germline loops: CDR1 SEHNR, CDR2 FQNEAQ (reference sequence). This CDR3 has 17 residues. V lost 0 bases, J lost 1 base, and 15 bases lay in between. CDR3 DNA sequence: TGTGCCAGCAGCTTAGCGCTTTCGGGGGACCCGAACACTGAAGCTTTCTTT. Translated: CASSLALSGDPNTEAFF. Combining the CDR3 with reference TRBV7-9 and TRBJ1-1 gives the whole variable domain DTGVSQNPRHKITKRGQNVTFRCDPISEHNRLYWYRQTLGQGPEFLTYFQNEAQLEKSRLLSDRFSAERPKGSFSTLEIQRTEQGDSAMYLCASSLALSGDPNTEAFFGQGTRLTVV.

This clonotype has more than one count but fewer than ten. The J gene is TRBJ1-1, the V gene TRBV6-1; 9 bases are a match to TRBD1. This CDR3 comprises 15 residues. Unmatched junction bases numbered 5, after V lost 2 bases and J lost 4 bases. Germline lookup yields CDR1 MNHNS and CDR2 SASEGT. In DNA, the CDR3 is TGTGCCAGCAGTGAAAGGAGACAGGGGGGCACTGAAGCTTTCTTT. Its translation is CASSERRQGGTEAFF.

A few counts support this clonotype. This rearrangement joins TRBV19 to TRBJ2-7, with D perhaps matching TRBD2 (7 bases). V lost 1 base, J lost 6 bases, and 13 bases lay in between. Germline-derived CDR1 and CDR2 are LNHDA and SQIVND (reference sequence). CDR3 length equals 14 residues. The CDR3 region is CASSIARGACEQYF. The CDR3 region has the DNA TGTGCCAGTAGTATAGCTCGGGGGGCCTGCGAGCAGTACTTC.

This clonotype appeared many times. The rearrangement uses TRBV12-3 or TRBV12-4 and TRBJ2-3, with D unresolved. This CDR3 comprises 13 residues. Trimming removed 0 bases from V and 3 bases from J, with 4 bases in between. CDR3 amino acids: CASSLALTDTQYF. The CDR3 coding sequence is TGTGCCAGCAGTTTAGCGCTTACAGATACGCAGTATTTT.

The V gene is TRBV12-3 or TRBV12-4, the J gene TRBJ1-1; TRBD1 agrees at 7 bases. V dropped 4 bases and J dropped 5; count of bases not matched to a gene: 4. This CDR3 is 13 amino acids long. The CDR3 region has the DNA TGTGCCAGCAGTTCAGGGGGGCGGACTGAAGCTTTCTTT. It is translated as CASSSGGRTEAFF.